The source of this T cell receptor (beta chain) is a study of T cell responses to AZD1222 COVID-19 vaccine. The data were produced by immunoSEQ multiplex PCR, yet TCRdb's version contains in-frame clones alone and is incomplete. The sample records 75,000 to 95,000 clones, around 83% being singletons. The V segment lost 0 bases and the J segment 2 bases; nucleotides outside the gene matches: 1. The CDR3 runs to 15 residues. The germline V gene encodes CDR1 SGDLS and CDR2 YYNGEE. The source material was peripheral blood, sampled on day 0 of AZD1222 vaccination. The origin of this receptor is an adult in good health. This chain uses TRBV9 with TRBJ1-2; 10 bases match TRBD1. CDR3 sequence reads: CASSVEGQGNYGYTF. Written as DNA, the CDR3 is TGTGCCAGCAGCGTAGAGGGACAGGGGAACTATGGCTACACCTTC.